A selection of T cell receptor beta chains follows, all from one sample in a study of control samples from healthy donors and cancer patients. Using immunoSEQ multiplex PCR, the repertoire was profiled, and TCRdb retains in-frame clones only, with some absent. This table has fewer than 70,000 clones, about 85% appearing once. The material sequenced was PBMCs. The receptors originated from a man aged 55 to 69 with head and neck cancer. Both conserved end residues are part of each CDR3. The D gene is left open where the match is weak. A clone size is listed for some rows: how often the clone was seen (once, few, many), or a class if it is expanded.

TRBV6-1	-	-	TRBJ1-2	CASSEDGDYGYTF	TGTGCCAGCAGTGAAGACGGAGACTATGGCTACACCTTC
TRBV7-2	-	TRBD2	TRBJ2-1	CASSSTSGAYNEQFF	TGTGCCAGCAGCTCGACTAGCGGAGCTTACAATGAGCAGTTCTTC
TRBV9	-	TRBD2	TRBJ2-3	CASSLGTSGGSTDTQYF	TGTGCCAGCAGCCTCGGGACTAGCGGGGGTAGCACAGATACGCAGTATTTT
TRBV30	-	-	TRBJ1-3	CAWTRLLHGNTIYF	TGTGCCTGGACCCGGCTCCTTCATGGAAACACCATATATTTT
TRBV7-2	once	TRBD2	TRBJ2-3	CASSLAGLADADTQYF	TGTGCCAGCAGCTTGGCGGGACTAGCGGACGCAGATACGCAGTATTTT
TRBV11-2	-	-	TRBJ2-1	CASSLATLRPFYNEQFF	TGTGCCAGCAGCTTAGCGACCCTAAGACCCTTCTACAATGAGCAGTTCTTC
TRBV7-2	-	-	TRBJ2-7	CASSPLDRMSYEQYF	TGTGCCAGCAGCCCTTTAGACAGGATGTCCTACGAGCAGTACTTC
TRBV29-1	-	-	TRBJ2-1	CSAQVSSYNEQFF	TGCAGCGCTCAGGTTAGCTCCTACAATGAGCAGTTCTTC
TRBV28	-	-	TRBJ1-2	CASRLTGNRNYGYTF	TGTGCCAGCAGATTAACAGGGAATCGTAACTATGGCTACACCTTC
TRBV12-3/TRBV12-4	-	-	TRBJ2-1	CASSSEGNEQFF	TGTGCCAGCAGTTCTGAGGGGAATGAGCAGTTCTTC
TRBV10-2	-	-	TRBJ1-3	CASTDGALSGNTIYF	TGCGCCAGTACGGACGGAGCCCTCTCTGGAAACACCATATATTTT
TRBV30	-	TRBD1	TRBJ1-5	CAWSAMTGDQPQHF	TGTGCCTGGAGTGCAATGACAGGGGATCAGCCCCAGCATTTT
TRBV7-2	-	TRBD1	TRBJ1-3	CASSLKGQGQGNTIYF	TGTGCCAGCAGCTTAAAAGGACAGGGTCAGGGAAACACCATATATTTT
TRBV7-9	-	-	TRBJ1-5	CLCGLMGQPQHF	TGTCTTTGTGGGCTAATGGGTCAGCCCCAGCATTTT
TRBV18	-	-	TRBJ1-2	CASSTGQSYGYTF	TGTGCCAGCTCAACCGGACAGAGCTATGGCTACACCTTC
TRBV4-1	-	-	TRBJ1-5	CASSQVETVGSNQPQHF	TGCGCCAGCAGCCAAGTAGAGACAGTTGGTAGCAATCAGCCCCAGCATTTT
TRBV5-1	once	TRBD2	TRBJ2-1	CASSLVLAGGYNEQFF	TGCGCCAGCAGCTTGGTACTAGCGGGCGGTTACAATGAGCAGTTCTTC
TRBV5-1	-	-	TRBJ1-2	CASSLATDLGGYTF	TGCGCCAGCAGCTTGGCCACTGACCTGGGCGGCTACACCTTC
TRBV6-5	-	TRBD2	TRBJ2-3	CASSSSSGGSSDTQYF	TGTGCCAGCAGTTCATCTAGCGGGGGGTCTTCAGATACGCAGTATTTT
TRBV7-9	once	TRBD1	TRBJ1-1	CASSSGQGNTEAFF	TGTGCCAGCAGCTCGGGACAGGGGAACACTGAAGCTTTCTTT
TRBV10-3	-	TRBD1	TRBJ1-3	CAVAPGTGNGNTIYF	TGTGCCGTCGCACCAGGGACAGGGAATGGAAACACCATATATTTT
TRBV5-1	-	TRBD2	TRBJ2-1	CASSLTSGGQDEQFF	TGCGCCAGCAGCTTAACTAGCGGGGGGCAGGATGAGCAGTTCTTC
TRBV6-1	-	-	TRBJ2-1	CASSERRSYNEQFF	TGTGCCAGCAGTGAACGGCGGTCCTACAATGAGCAGTTCTTC
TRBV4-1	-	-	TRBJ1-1	CASSQPQGILNTEAFF	TGCGCCAGCAGCCAACCACAGGGAATACTGAACACTGAAGCTTTCTTT
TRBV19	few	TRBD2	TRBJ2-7	CASKRLASSYEQYF	TGTGCCAGTAAAAGACTAGCGAGCTCCTACGAGCAGTACTTC
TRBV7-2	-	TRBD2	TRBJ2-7	CASSLVSGGLSYEQYF	TGTGCCAGCAGCTTGGTTAGCGGGGGCCTCTCCTACGAGCAGTACTTC
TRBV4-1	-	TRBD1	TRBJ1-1	CASSQGLQGARGTEAFF	TGCGCCAGCAGCCAAGGGTTACAGGGGGCGCGGGGAACTGAAGCTTTCTTT
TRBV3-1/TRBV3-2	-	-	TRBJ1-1	CASSPSRSNTEAFF	TGTGCCAGCAGCCCGTCGAGATCGAACACTGAAGCTTTCTTT
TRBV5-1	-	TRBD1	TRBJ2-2	CASSPGGTGHTGELFF	TGCGCCAGCAGCCCCGGTGGGACAGGGCACACCGGGGAGCTGTTTTTT
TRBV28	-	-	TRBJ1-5	CASRPPGGRHQPQHF	TGTGCCAGCAGGCCTCCGGGAGGGAGGCATCAGCCCCAGCATTTT
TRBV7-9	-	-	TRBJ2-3	CASSLFWRAPENTQYF	TGTGCCAGCAGCTTATTCTGGCGGGCCCCGGAGAATACGCAGTATTTT
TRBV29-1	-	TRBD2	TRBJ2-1	CSVSSGSYNEQFF	TGCAGCGTCTCTAGCGGCTCCTACAATGAGCAGTTCTTC
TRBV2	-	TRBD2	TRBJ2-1	CASSEGLAGNEQFF	TGTGCCAGCAGTGAGGGACTAGCGGGGAATGAGCAGTTCTTC
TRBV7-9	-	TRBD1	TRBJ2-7	CASSLGGTGAYEQYF	TGTGCCAGCAGCTTAGGTGGGACAGGGGCGTACGAGCAGTACTTC
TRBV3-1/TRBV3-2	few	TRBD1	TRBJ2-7	CASSQGTGRNYEQYF	TGTGCCAGCAGCCAAGGGACAGGGCGGAATTACGAGCAGTACTTC
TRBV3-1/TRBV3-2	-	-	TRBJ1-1	CASSPPAGVGEAFF	TGTGCCAGCAGCCCCCCAGCGGGGGTAGGTGAAGCTTTCTTT